These 20 T cell receptor beta chains share one sample of origin, sequenced in a study of blood T cells in healthy people across ages. With a J-beta primer mix and a sample-barcoded 5' primer, a second PCR ran about 7 to 11 cycles. TCRdb analysed the 5' RACE reads with MiXCR anew, one entry per CDR3 protein. The sample holds almost 800,000 distinct CDR3 sequences; roughly 60% are singletons and the top ten take around 20%. The specimen sequenced was blood. The receptors stem from a man aged 25-45 years in good health.

The genes are TRBV5-4 and TRBJ2-1; D might be TRBD1 (6 bases). V was cut by 1 base and J by 4 bases, with 12 bases left in between. Germline CDR1 reads SGHNT; CDR2 reads YYREEE (reference sequence). This CDR3 is built from 15 residues. CDR3 amino acids: CASSLPGQIYNEQFF. The CDR3 DNA sequence: TGTGCCAGCAGCTTGCCTGGACAGATTTACAATGAGCAGTTCTTC. The full variable domain, in which reference TRBV5-4 and TRBJ2-1 provide the parts outside the CDR3, is ETGVTQSPTHLIKTRGQQVTLRCSSQSGHNTVSWYQQALGQGPQFIFQYYREEENGRGNFPPRFSGLQFPNYSSELNVNALELDDSALYLCASSLPGQIYNEQFFGPGTRLTVL.

This sequence joins TRBV6-2 or TRBV6-3 and TRBJ2-3; 8 bases line up with TRBD2. V lost 4 bases and J lost 0; bases outside the gene matches: 9. Germline CDR1 reads MNHEY; CDR2 reads SVGEGT. The CDR3 is made up of 17 amino acids. This CDR3 is CASSWNFAGGSTDTQYF. The CDR3 DNA is TGTGCCAGCAGTTGGAATTTCGCGGGGGGAAGCACAGATACGCAGTATTTT.

The chain recombines TRBV29-1 with TRBJ2-2; the D gene is possibly TRBD1 (6 bases). The germline V and J ends were trimmed by 6 bases and 1 base, with 12 bases remaining between them. Germline V gene sequence: CDR1 SQVTM, CDR2 ANQGSEA. CDR3 length: 14 residues. The CDR3 spells CSVPDRLNTGELFF. The CDR3 bases are TGCAGCGTCCCAGACAGGTTGAACACCGGGGAGCTGTTTTTT.

V is TRBV12-3 or TRBV12-4 and J is TRBJ2-6; weak D call: TRBD1 (6 bases). Trimming cost V 6 bases and J 1 base, with 13 bases left between them. The CDR3 is made up of 16 amino acids. For the CDR3, the DNA is TGTGCCAGCAGCTCCCGCGACAGGTCTGGGGCCAACGTCCTGACTTTC. This codes for CASSSRDRSGANVLTF.

This chain joins TRBV9 and TRBJ2-7, with D perhaps matching TRBD1 or TRBD2 (5 bases each). The DNA end is more similar to TRBJ2-5, so the J call may be wrong. Germline CDR1 reads SGDLS; CDR2 reads YYNGEE. This CDR3 has 16 amino acids. Here the CDR3 DNA reads TGTGCCAGCAGCGTCCAGGGACGATCCCCCAGGGAGACCCAGTACTTC. Its protein product is CASSVQGRSPRETQYF.

As to this clonotype: The junction and the germline gene differ at one end; a read error may be behind it. This chain connects TRBV7-9 to TRBJ1-2, with 8 bases that match TRBD1. CDR1 SEHNR and CDR2 FQNEAQ come from the germline V gene (reference sequence). The CDR3 covers 14 residues. The CDR3 coding sequence is TGTACCAGCAGCTTCTCTACAGGGGGCTATGGCTACACCTTC. Residues: CTSSFSTGGYGYTF.

In this sample, this clonotype turned up a few times. The chain employs TRBV12-3 or TRBV12-4 and TRBJ1-1; the D is unclear. V lost 6 bases and J lost 6, with 14 bases in between. The CDR3 totals 13 residues. The CDR3 loop is CASSLRLWAEAFF. The CDR3 coding sequence is TGTGCCAGCAGCCTCAGACTTTGGGCTGAAGCTTTCTTT.

V is TRBV27 and J is TRBJ2-1; 9 bases fit TRBD2. Germline CDR1 and CDR2: MNHEY and SMNVEV (reference sequence). V was clipped by 5 bases and J by 2 bases; unmatched bases: 4. The length of the CDR3 is 15 residues. The CDR3 DNA sequence: TGTGCCAGCAGTCCCGCTAGCGGGGCCTACAATGAGCAGTTCTTC. Its protein product is CASSPASGAYNEQFF.

The chain couples TRBV9 to TRBJ2-3, with D perhaps TRBD2 (6 bases). The length of the CDR3 is 16 residues. Trimming shortened V by 0 bases and J by 1 base, and 12 bases separated the two germline ends. Germline V CDR1 and CDR2: SGDLS, YYNGEE. The CDR3 here is CASSVGISGGTDTQYF. The DNA of the CDR3 is TGTGCCAGCAGCGTAGGTATTAGCGGAGGCACAGATACGCAGTATTTT.

The table lists this clonotype with a few counts. The rearrangement joins TRBV12-3 or TRBV12-4 to TRBJ1-2; a possible D gene is TRBD1 (5 bases). The CDR3 sequence is 14 residues long. V was shortened by 5 bases and J by 5 bases, with 15 bases between the two germline ends. CDR3 region: CASSPTGEGYGYTF. In DNA, the CDR3 is TGTGCCAGCAGTCCCACGGGAGAGGGGTATGGCTACACCTTC.

The chain recombines TRBV7-9 with TRBJ1-2, with TRBD1 identical over 8 bases. The germline V gene has CDR1 SEHNR and CDR2 FQNEAQ (reference sequence). This CDR3 region has 14 residues. The V and J ends lost 5 bases and 6 bases, in that order; junction bases with no gene match: 8. CDR3 coding DNA: TGTGCCAGCAGCCAACAGACAGGGGTTAATGGCTACACCTTC. Amino acid sequence: CASSQQTGVNGYTF.

The chain carries TRBV15 and TRBJ2-4; unclear D gene. The J call may be wrong; the DNA end is better matched by TRBJ2-7. CDR1 and CDR2 from the germline V gene are LNHNV and YYDKDF (reference sequence). The CDR3 totals 15 residues. CDR3 DNA sequence: TGTGCCACCAGCAGAGATCATGGCTCCAACTACGAGCAGTACTTC. Protein sequence: CATSRDHGSNYEQYF.

The chain employs TRBV29-1 and TRBJ2-1, with TRBD2 matching 15 bases. Trimming removed 4 bases from V and 10 bases from J; junction bases left unmatched: 2. Germline lookup yields CDR1 SQVTM and CDR2 ANQGSEA. The CDR3 covers 13 residues. The CDR3 DNA follows: TGCAGCGTTGGAGGACTAGCGGGAGGGGAGCAGTTCTTC. Residues: CSVGGLAGGEQFF.

This clonotype was counted only a few times. This chain uses TRBV7-9 with TRBJ2-5; 9 bases are shared with TRBD2. The CDR3 loop spans 15 amino acids. The germline V gene encodes CDR1 SEHNR and CDR2 FQNEAQ (reference sequence). The V segment lost 1 base and the J segment 11 bases; nucleotides outside the gene matches: 11. CDR3 sequence (DNA): TGTGCCAGCAGCTTAGTAGCGGGGGTGCCGGGGAAGCAGTACTTC. The encoded protein is CASSLVAGVPGKQYF.

This clonotype was found a few times. V usage is TRBV20-1 and J usage is TRBJ1-2; D is possibly TRBD1 (5 bases). CDR1 and CDR2 (germline): DFQATT, SNEGSKA (reference sequence). This CDR3 has 12 residues. CDR3 sequence: CSAPTGDYGYTF. CDR3 DNA sequence: TGCAGCGCTCCCACAGGAGACTATGGCTACACCTTC.

This clonotype was detected once. CDR3 sequence (DNA): TGTGCCAGCACCACAGGGGCTCGAGGAGATACGCAGTATTTT. Amino acid sequence: CASTTGARGDTQYF. V and J are TRBV21-1 and TRBJ2-3. TRBV21-1 is termed a pseudogene. The length of the CDR3 is 14 residues.

The genes are TRBV20-1 and TRBJ1-1, with D unresolved. The CDR3 loop spans 13 amino acids. Germline V gene sequence: CDR1 DFQATT, CDR2 SNEGSKA (reference sequence). Trimming removed 5 bases at V and 2 bases at J, with 12 bases between. Here the CDR3 DNA reads TGCAGTGCTCCGATTCAGATAAACACTGAAGCTTTCTTT. Encoded protein: CSAPIQINTEAFF.

This chain joins TRBV11-3 and TRBJ2-1; no clear D. V dropped 5 bases and J dropped 4 bases, with 18 bases sitting between them. Germline CDR1 and CDR2: SGHNT and YENEEA. CDR3 size: 16 residues. CDR3 in DNA: TGTGCCAGCAGCCCCCTCGGCGCCCTGGGGTACAATGAGCAGTTCTTC. This translates into CASSPLGALGYNEQFF. Together with reference TRBV11-3 and TRBJ2-1, the CDR3 gives the full variable domain: EAGVVQSPRYKIIEKKQPVAFWCNPISGHNTLYWYLQNLGQGPELLIRYENEEAVDDSQLPKDRFSAERLKGVDSTLKIQPAELGDSAVYLCASSPLGALGYNEQFFGPGTRLTVL.

CDR3 bases: TGCGCCAGCAGTCCTGGACAGGCCTATCCCGGGGAGCTGTTTTTT. This sequence encodes CASSPGQAYPGELFF. The chain carries TRBV4-3 and TRBJ2-2; TRBD1 agrees at 7 bases. CDR1 and CDR2 (germline): LGHNA, YSLEER. The CDR3 covers 15 residues. V gave up 6 bases and J gave up 6 bases; unmatched junction bases: 10.

This clonotype showed up just a few times. CDR3 sequence: CASSLQQGAHEQFF. CDR3 in DNA: TGTGCCAGCAGCCTCCAACAGGGGGCACATGAGCAGTTCTTC. V gene TRBV7-2 combines with J gene TRBJ2-1; 9 nucleotides line up with TRBD1. The CDR3 has 14 residues. Germline assignment: CDR1 SGHTA and CDR2 FQGNSA. V was pared by 5 bases and J by 8 bases, with 7 bases of the junction left unmatched.